The 8 T cell receptor beta chains given below trace back to one sample, sequenced in a study of shared clonotypes between healthy human individuals. Profiling relied on immunoSEQ multiplex PCR, and the TCRdb table lists in-frame clones only, not all of them. The sample has 1.6 million or so clones, just under 99% seen once. The source material was naive CD4+ T cells sorted from blood. Sample subset: CD45RA+ positively selected. The receptors were sampled from a man between 25 and 39 years old in good health.

This clone was seen just once. The gene calls are TRBV13 and TRBJ1-4; D may be TRBD1 (5 bases). CDR3 length: 14 residues. V shed 3 bases and J shed 8 bases, with 13 bases lying between them. Germline V gene data show CDR1 as PRHDT and CDR2 as FYEKMQ (reference sequence). The CDR3 spells CASSFRGFEEKLFF. In DNA, the CDR3 is TGTGCCAGCAGCTTTCGGGGGTTCGAGGAAAAACTGTTTTTT. Looking up the rest from reference TRBV13 and TRBJ1-4 gives the full variable domain: AAGVIQSPRHLIKEKRETATLKCYPIPRHDTVYWYQQGPGQDPQFLISFYEKMQSDKGSIPDRFSAQQFSDYHSELNMSSLELGDSALYFCASSFRGFEEKLFFGSGTQLSVL.

This clone was seen only once. The chain is built from TRBV5-1 and TRBJ1-1; D might be TRBD1 (6 bases). Per the germline V gene, CDR1 is SGHRS and CDR2 is YFSETQ. V lost 0 bases, J lost 0 bases, and 12 bases lay in between. The CDR3 runs to 16 residues. CDR3 DNA: TGCGCCAGCAGCTTGGAAGGGGGGAGAGTGAACACTGAAGCTTTCTTT. Amino acids: CASSLEGGRVNTEAFF.

V and J are TRBV30 and TRBJ2-5; 9 nucleotides match TRBD2. The V gene end was trimmed by 2 bases and the J gene end by 5 bases; junction bases not matched to a gene: 9. Germline V gives CDR1 GTSNPN, CDR2 SVGIG (reference sequence). The CDR3 has 15 amino acids. The DNA for the CDR3 is TGTGCCTGGAGTCATAGCGGGAGTCGTCGGGAGACCCAGTACTTC. It specifies CAWSHSGSRRETQYF.

The gene calls are TRBV28 and TRBJ1-5, with D possibly matching TRBD1 (5 bases). The germline V and J ends were trimmed by 2 bases and 4 bases, with 12 bases remaining between them. Germline V lookup: CDR1 MDHEN, CDR2 SYDVKM. The CDR3 length is 15 residues. CDR3 DNA: TGTGCCAGCAGTTTACAAACAGGAGCAAATCAGCCCCAGCATTTT. Encoded protein: CASSLQTGANQPQHF.

The rearrangement joins TRBV5-6 to TRBJ1-5; D unclear. Germline assignment: CDR1 SGHDT and CDR2 YYEEEE. The V and J ends lost 5 bases and 0 bases respectively, with 12 bases between them. This CDR3 spans 15 amino acids. DNA of the CDR3: TGTGCCAGCAGTTACCGGGATTATAGCAATCAGCCCCAGCATTTT. It specifies CASSYRDYSNQPQHF. The full variable domain, its missing parts supplied by reference TRBV5-6 and TRBJ1-5, is DAGVTQSPTHLIKTRGQQVTLRCSPKSGHDTVSWYQQALGQGPQFIFQYYEEEERQRGNFPDRFSGHQFPNYSSELNVNALLLGDSALYLCASSYRDYSNQPQHFGDGTRLSIL.

The chain carries TRBV25-1 and TRBJ1-4; D uncertain. The CDR3 has 15 residues. The germline gives CDR1 MGHDK, CDR2 SYGVNS. Trimming cost V 2 bases and J 8 bases, with 15 bases left between them. The CDR3 is CASSEGLTPNEKLFF. DNA of the CDR3: TGTGCCAGCAGTGAAGGCTTGACCCCAAACGAAAAACTGTTTTTT. The variable domain in full, completed from reference TRBV25-1 and TRBJ1-4, reads EADIYQTPRYLVIGTGKKITLECSQTMGHDKMYWYQQDPGMELHLIHYSYGVNSTEKGDLSSESTVSRIRTEHFPLTLESARPSHTSQYLCASSEGLTPNEKLFFGSGTQLSVL.

The chain couples TRBV19 to TRBJ1-5, with 8 bases fitting TRBD1. J gave up 1 base and V 5 bases, and 10 bases lay outside the gene matches. There are 17 residues in the CDR3. Looked up from germline, CDR1 is LNHDA and CDR2 is SQIVND (reference sequence). In nucleotides, the CDR3 is TGTGCCAGTAGTCGTTCCGGGACAGGCGGCAGCAATCAGCCCCAGCATTTT. Encoded protein: CASSRSGTGGSNQPQHF.

This chain joins TRBV28 and TRBJ1-1, with D hard to call. The CDR3 spans 16 residues. The germline V gene has CDR1 MDHEN and CDR2 SYDVKM. Trimming cost V 6 bases and J 1 base, with 18 bases left between them. The CDR3 bases are TGTGCCAGCAGCTACATTAGGGTGTGGTGGAACACTGAAGCTTTCTTT. It is translated as CASSYIRVWWNTEAFF.